These 13 T cell receptor beta chains were all obtained from the same sample, sequenced in a study of blood T cell repertoires in COVID-19. TCRdb keeps only in-frame clones here, not all; method: immunoSEQ multiplex PCR. The sample includes roughly 260,000 clones, 90% to 95% seen only once; the top ten take 1.9%. The sequenced sample was PBMCs or T cells enriched from blood (not recorded which). These receptors originate from a young woman who had recovered from COVID-19.

This clone was counted a single time. The chain is built from TRBV4-1 and TRBJ1-1; D gene unclear. This CDR3 region has 15 residues. Germline V CDR1 and CDR2: MGHRA, YSYEKL. Between the trimmed V and J ends, which lost 5 bases and 1 base, there was a span of 14 bases. The CDR3 is CASSKGFGKNTEAFF. CDR3 DNA: TGCGCCAGCAGCAAAGGGTTTGGCAAGAACACTGAAGCTTTCTTT.

This chain joins TRBV28 and TRBJ2-7; D possibly corresponds to TRBD2 (5 bases). CDR1 is MDHEN and CDR2 is SYDVKM in the germline V gene. V was trimmed by 11 bases and J by 7 bases, leaving 24 bases between them. This CDR3 has 14 residues. CDR3 DNA: TGTGCCTCCTCCCTCGACTACAGCCGGGGAGAGCAGTACTTC. The encoded protein is CASSLDYSRGEQYF.

The chain joins TRBV6-1 to TRBJ1-6; D unclear. V was pared by 6 bases and J by 10 bases, with 16 bases between. CDR1 is MNHNS and CDR2 is SASEGT in the germline V gene. The length of the CDR3 is 14 residues. The CDR3 DNA is TGTGCCAGCAGCCGCGACGACGGAGGGTCACCCCTCCACTTT. This encodes CASSRDDGGSPLHF.

CDR3 loop: CATSAPSNSDTQYF. CDR3 coding DNA: TGTGCCACCAGTGCCCCCTCTAACTCCGATACGCAGTATTTT. The chain combines TRBV24-1 with TRBJ2-3; D call uncertain. CDR1 KGHDR and CDR2 SFDVKD come from the germline V gene. V gave up 5 bases and J gave up 6 bases, with 14 bases separating them. This CDR3 comprises 14 residues.

The J gene is TRBJ2-1, the V gene TRBV29-1; TRBD1 agrees at 7 bases. The ends lost 4 bases at V and 3 bases at J; junction bases unmatched: 6. Germline assignment: CDR1 SQVTM and CDR2 ANQGSEA. The CDR3 totals 14 residues. CDR3 amino acids: CSVVGQVNYNEQFF. CDR3 sequence (DNA): TGCAGCGTTGTTGGACAGGTTAACTACAATGAGCAGTTCTTC.

This sequence joins TRBV7-9 and TRBJ1-4; D might be TRBD1 (5 bases). With 4 bases removed from V and 3 bases from J, the gap between germline ends came to 15 bases. CDR1 SEHNR and CDR2 FQNEAQ come from the germline V gene (reference sequence). The length of the CDR3 is 16 residues. CDR3 bases: TGTGCCAGCAGCTCCGGCCCAGGGCCCGCTAATGAAAAACTGTTTTTT. Protein product: CASSSGPGPANEKLFF.

This rearrangement joins TRBV7-2 to TRBJ1-4, with 7 positions matching TRBD1. Germline CDR1 and CDR2: SGHTA and FQGNSA. Unmatched junction bases numbered 6, after V lost 1 base and J lost 4 bases. The CDR3 has 16 residues. Here the CDR3 reads CASSLVGTAFNEKLFF. The CDR3 region has the DNA TGTGCCAGCAGCTTAGTCGGGACAGCGTTTAATGAAAAACTGTTTTTT. Variable domain in full (rest from reference TRBV7-2 and TRBJ1-4): GAGVSQSPSNKVTEKGKDVELRCDPISGHTALYWYRQSLGQGLEFLIYFQGNSAPDKSGLPSDRFSAERTGGSVSTLTIQRTQQEDSAVYLCASSLVGTAFNEKLFFGSGTQLSVL.

This clone was counted once. This chain connects TRBV6-5 to TRBJ2-5; the D gene is possibly TRBD2 (6 bases). With 3 bases removed from V and 7 bases from J, the gap between germline ends came to 21 bases. The CDR3 loop spans 16 amino acids. Germline values: CDR1 MNHEY, CDR2 SVGAGI. The CDR3 DNA is TGTGCCAGCAGTTATAGGTTATCTGGGTTGGGGGGGACCCAGTACTTC. This gives the protein CASSYRLSGLGGTQYF.

The genes are TRBV7-9 and TRBJ2-7; 11 bases fit TRBD1. CDR3 length: 16 amino acids. Per germline, CDR1 SEHNR and CDR2 FQNEAQ (reference sequence). J gave up 7 bases and V 5 bases, and 13 bases lay outside the gene matches. CDR3 sequence (DNA): TGTGCCAGCAGCCCGGCGCCTGGACAGGGGGCGAGTGAGCAGTACTTC. Protein product: CASSPAPGQGASEQYF.

This clone was detected only once. The chain combines TRBV13 with TRBJ1-1; D possibly corresponds to TRBD1 (5 bases). Trimming cost V 3 bases and J 0 bases, with 17 bases left between them. This CDR3 has 17 amino acids. Per germline, CDR1 PRHDT and CDR2 FYEKMQ (reference sequence). CDR3 in amino acids: CASSFHLEGYMNTEAFF. DNA for the CDR3: TGTGCCAGCAGCTTCCACTTGGAGGGGTATATGAACACTGAAGCTTTCTTT.

Of note for this clone: The junction departs from the called germline gene at one end, perhaps through a read error. V and J are TRBV13 and TRBJ1-3, with 12 bases fitting TRBD1. Germline V gene sequence: CDR1 PRHDT, CDR2 FYEKMQ (reference sequence). This CDR3 region has 15 residues. Written as DNA, the CDR3 is TGTGCCAGCAGTACGGGACAGGGGGCTGGATACACCATATATTTT. This gives the protein CASSTGQGAGYTIYF.

This chain uses TRBV18 with TRBJ1-1, with D possibly TRBD1 on 6 matching bases. The CDR3 consists of 12 residues. V was clipped by 4 bases and J by 9 bases, with 12 bases between them. CDR1 KGHSH and CDR2 LQKENI come from the germline V gene. The CDR3 DNA follows: TGTGCCAGCTCACGTCCCCAGGGGAAAGCTTTCTTT. Its protein product is CASSRPQGKAFF.

The V call is TRBV19, the J call TRBJ1-5, with TRBD1 identical over 10 bases. Germline values: CDR1 LNHDA, CDR2 SQIVND (reference sequence). Trimming removed 3 bases from V and 1 base from J; junction bases left unmatched: 15. CDR3 length: 20 residues. The CDR3 loop is CASSIGQGDGKRGSNQPQHF. The CDR3 bases are TGTGCCAGTAGTATCGGACAGGGGGACGGTAAGAGAGGAAGCAATCAGCCCCAGCATTTT. Full variable domain (rest looked up from reference TRBV19 and TRBJ1-5): DGGITQSPKYLFRKEGQNVTLSCEQNLNHDAMYWYRQDPGQGLRLIYYSQIVNDFQKGDIAEGYSVSREKKESFPLTVTSAQKNPTAFYLCASSIGQGDGKRGSNQPQHFGDGTRLSIL.